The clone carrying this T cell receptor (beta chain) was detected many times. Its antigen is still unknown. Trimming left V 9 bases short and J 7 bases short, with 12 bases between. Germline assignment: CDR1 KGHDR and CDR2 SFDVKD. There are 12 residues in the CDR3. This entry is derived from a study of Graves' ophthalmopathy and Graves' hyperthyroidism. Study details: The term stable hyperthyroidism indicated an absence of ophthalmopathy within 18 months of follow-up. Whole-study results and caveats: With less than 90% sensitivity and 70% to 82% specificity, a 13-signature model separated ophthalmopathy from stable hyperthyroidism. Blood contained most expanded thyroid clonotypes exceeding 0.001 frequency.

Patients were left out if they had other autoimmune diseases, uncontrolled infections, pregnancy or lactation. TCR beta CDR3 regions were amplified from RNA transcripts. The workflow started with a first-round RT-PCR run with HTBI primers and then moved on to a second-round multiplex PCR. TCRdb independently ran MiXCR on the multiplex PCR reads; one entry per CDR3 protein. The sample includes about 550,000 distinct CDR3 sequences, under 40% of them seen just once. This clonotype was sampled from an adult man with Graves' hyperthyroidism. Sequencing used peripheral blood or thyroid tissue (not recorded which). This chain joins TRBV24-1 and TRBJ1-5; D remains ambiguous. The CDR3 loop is CATSSGSQPQHF. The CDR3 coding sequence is TGTGCCACCTCTTCGGGATCGCAGCCCCAGCATTTT.